This T cell receptor beta chain was recorded in a study of molecular identifiers for immune sequencing clone quantification. This clonotype was recorded a few times. The junction and the germline gene differ at one end; a read error may be behind it. There are 13 residues in the CDR3. Germline lookup yields CDR1 MNHEY and CDR2 SVGAGI. MiXCR, run by TCRdb on the PCR reads, gives a single entry per CDR3 protein. The data hold about 640,000 distinct CDR3 sequences, with nearly 20% observed a single time. Sorting captured naive CD8 T cells as CD8+CD4-CCR7+CD45RA+. The sequence derives from a human donor in good health. Some libraries in this study had Jurkat cell RNA spiked in. Sequenced: naive CD8+ T cells from blood, with Jurkat cell RNA spiked in. The sample's subset: FACS-sorted CD8+CD4-CCR7+CD45RA+ naive T cells. V and J are TRBV6-5 and TRBJ2-2; D not resolved. The CDR3 bases are TGTGCCAGCAGTTACCCGTCGACCGAGGAGCTGTTTTTT. Its translation: CASSYPSTEELFF.